The 18 T cell receptor beta chains presented below share a single source sample, sequenced in a study of human T cells and chemical hapten exposure. The sample's time point: pre-sensitization, week 0. Treatment described: therapeutic diphenylcyclopropenone sensitization with weekly scalp DPC. TCRdb processed the RACE reads anew with MiXCR; each CDR3 protein has one entry. The repertoire holds about 62,000 distinct CDR3 sequences, with approximately 6.7% as singletons. This material consisted of whole blood, taken in connection with sensitization to the hapten diphenylcyclopropenone (DPC). The receptors were sampled from a woman aged 30 to 39 with alopecia areata. Some clones in this sample may be carry-over from other donors' samples.

This clonotype was seen repeatedly, ten times or more. Written as DNA, the CDR3 is TGCGCCAGCAGCTTGGAGGTTGGTAATTCACCCCTCCACTTT. It translates to CASSLEVGNSPLHF. The chain joins TRBV5-1 to TRBJ1-6; unclear D gene. The CDR3 is 14 amino acids. CDR1 is SGHRS and CDR2 is YFSETQ in the germline V gene. Between the trimmed V and J ends, which lost 0 bases and 6 bases, there was a span of 7 bases.

V gene TRBV6-4 combines with J gene TRBJ1-6; D possibly corresponds to TRBD1 (6 bases). Germline values: CDR1 MRHNA, CDR2 SNTAGT. This CDR3 is built from 14 residues. Trimming left V 6 bases short and J 5 bases short, with 11 bases between. The chain's CDR3 is CASSRDTNNSPLHF. In DNA form, the CDR3 reads TGTGCCAGCAGCCGGGACACCAATAATTCACCCCTCCACTTT.

This rearrangement joins TRBV29-1 to TRBJ1-1; D unresolved. CDR1 and CDR2 (germline): SQVTM, ANQGSEA. This CDR3 is built from 13 residues. Deletions cut 3 bases from V and 4 bases from J, with 12 bases between. The CDR3 is CSVDAESGTEAFF. The CDR3 DNA sequence: TGCAGCGTTGATGCGGAGTCGGGCACTGAAGCTTTCTTT. Full variable domain (rest looked up from reference TRBV29-1 and TRBJ1-1): SAVISQKPSRDICQRGTSLTIQCQVDSQVTMMFWYRQQPGQSLTLIATANQGSEATYESGFVIDKFPISRPNLTFSTLTVSNMSPEDSSIYLCSVDAESGTEAFFGQGTRLTVV.

Details on this clonotype: This may come from a read error, since a much larger clone is one base off. The V call is TRBV10-1, the J call TRBJ1-2; D remains ambiguous. CDR1 is WNHNN and CDR2 is SYGVQD in the germline V gene (reference sequence). V lost 0 bases, J lost 9 bases, and 11 bases lay in between. The CDR3 runs to 13 residues. The CDR3 here is CASSESSGDCYTF. The CDR3 DNA reads TGCGCCAGCAGTGAGTCGAGCGGGGATTGCTACACCTTC.

This clonotype was detected ten times or more. CDR3 bases: TGCGCCAGCAGACGGAACAGTGGATCTGGAAACACCATATATTTT. This sequence encodes CASRRNSGSGNTIYF. This chain connects TRBV5-1 to TRBJ1-3; D ambiguous. The CDR3 is 15 amino acids. Germline V gene lookup returns CDR1 SGHRS and CDR2 YFSETQ. With 5 bases removed from V and 1 base from J, the gap between germline ends came to 13 bases.

This clonotype occurred many times. This chain uses TRBV19 with TRBJ1-4; perhaps TRBD1 as D (6 bases). This CDR3 has 15 residues. Germline CDR1 and CDR2: LNHDA and SQIVND (reference sequence). V dropped 6 bases and J dropped 4 bases, with 15 bases sitting between them. Here the CDR3 DNA reads TGTGCCAGTAGGCCCGGACAGTCATATAATGAAAAACTGTTTTTT. Translating it yields CASRPGQSYNEKLFF.

The table lists this clonotype with many counts. This sequence joins TRBV20-1 and TRBJ2-5; 10 bases match TRBD2. V dropped 3 bases and J dropped 2; count of bases not matched to a gene: 6. The CDR3 runs to 15 residues. The germline CDR1 and CDR2 sequences are DFQATT and SNEGSKA (reference sequence). In nucleotides, the CDR3 is TGCAGTGCTAGCGGAGCGGGGGGGCGACAAGAGACCCAGTACTTC. The encoded protein is CSASGAGGRQETQYF.

This clonotype was observed at least ten times. This chain links TRBV6-6 with TRBJ1-2; tentative D call: TRBD1 (5 bases). V lost 5 bases and J lost 4, with 20 bases in between. The CDR3 runs 16 residues. CDR1 is MNHNY, CDR2 SVGAGI, per germline (reference sequence). The CDR3 DNA is TGTGCCAGCAGTCGCACCGATTATCGACAGTCCTATGGCTACACCTTC. It specifies CASSRTDYRQSYGYTF.

This clonotype was observed a few times. CDR3 nucleotides: TGCAGTGCTAGATGGGGGACTGTGGGCACTGAAGCTTTCTTT. This encodes CSARWGTVGTEAFF. The chain has TRBV20-1 and TRBJ1-1; the D gene is possibly TRBD1 (5 bases). V gave up 2 bases and J gave up 4 bases, with 14 bases separating them. The length of the CDR3 is 14 residues. Germline CDR1 and CDR2: DFQATT and SNEGSKA (reference sequence).

The table lists this clonotype with many counts. The V call is TRBV5-5, the J call TRBJ2-5; 7 bases agree with TRBD1. This CDR3 is built from 13 residues. V lost 4 bases, J lost 5 bases, and 5 bases stayed unmatched. Germline V gene sequence: CDR1 SGHKS, CDR2 YYEKEE (reference sequence). In DNA, the CDR3 is TGTGCCAGCAGCGCAGACAGGGAGGAGACCCAGTACTTC. This encodes CASSADREETQYF. Together with reference TRBV5-5 and TRBJ2-5, the CDR3 gives the full variable domain: DAGVTQSPTHLIKTRGQQVTLRCSPISGHKSVSWYQQVLGQGPQFIFQYYEKEERGRGNFPDRFSARQFPNYSSELNVNALLLGDSALYLCASSADREETQYFGPGTRLLVL.

This clonotype was counted at least ten times. V is TRBV11-2 and J is TRBJ2-4; weak D call: TRBD1 (6 bases). Germline CDR1 SGHAT, CDR2 FQNNGV. The CDR3 is 17 residues long. Deletions cut 0 bases from V and 3 bases from J, with 15 bases between. CDR3: CASSLDGDNRHKNIQYF. The CDR3 coding sequence is TGTGCCAGCAGCTTAGATGGGGACAATAGGCACAAAAACATTCAGTACTTC.

This clonotype occurred many times. V usage is TRBV11-3 and J usage is TRBJ1-5; D is uncertain. The CDR3 covers 15 residues. V was trimmed by 0 bases and J by 4 bases, leaving 10 bases between them. Germline values: CDR1 SGHNT, CDR2 YENEEA. This CDR3 reads CASSLEGLGNQPQHF. DNA of the CDR3: TGTGCCAGCAGCTTAGAGGGGTTGGGGAATCAGCCCCAGCATTTT.

This clonotype was counted many times. The rearrangement joins TRBV7-3 to TRBJ1-1; D uncertain. The CDR3 length is 13 residues. V lost 3 bases and J 2 bases, leaving 7 bases between the germline ends. Germline V gene sequence: CDR1 SGHTA, CDR2 FQGTGA. The CDR3 nucleotides read TGTGCCAGCAGCTTCTTGCCAAACACTGAAGCTTTCTTT. Translated, it gives CASSFLPNTEAFF.

V gene TRBV29-1 combines with J gene TRBJ1-2, with no clear D. Deletions cut 6 bases from V and 4 bases from J, with 12 bases between. The germline V gene encodes CDR1 SQVTM and CDR2 ANQGSEA. This CDR3 has 12 residues. The CDR3 DNA reads as TGCAGCGTCCCCTCGCTCCTCTATGGCTACACCTTC. Translating it yields CSVPSLLYGYTF.

This clonotype was counted ten times or more. This sequence joins TRBV4-1 and TRBJ1-1, with D uncertain. Germline V gene lookup returns CDR1 MGHRA and CDR2 YSYEKL. The CDR3 is made up of 14 amino acids. V lost 2 bases to trimming and J lost 0 bases, with 7 bases between them. The CDR3 bases are TGCGCCAGCAGCCAACCCATTCTGAACACTGAAGCTTTCTTT. Translating it yields CASSQPILNTEAFF.

This clonotype was recorded at least ten times. The CDR3 nucleotides are TGCAGTGCCGGTGACAGGGGGTCTCATGGCTACACCTTC. Translated, it gives CSAGDRGSHGYTF. The V and J genes are TRBV20-1 and TRBJ1-2; the match to TRBD1 covers 9 bases. The germline V gene has CDR1 DFQATT and CDR2 SNEGSKA (reference sequence). Trimming removed 6 bases from V and 6 bases from J; junction bases left unmatched: 8. This CDR3 has 13 amino acids.

Worth noting for this clonotype: This may stem from a read error, because a much larger clone lies one nucleotide away. V gene TRBV19 combines with J gene TRBJ1-2, with 8 bases matching TRBD1. Per the germline V gene, CDR1 is LNHDA and CDR2 is SQIVND (reference sequence). The CDR3 length is 13 residues. DNA of the CDR3: TGTGCCAATAGTAGGGGACAGGACTATGGCTACACCTTC. Translation: CANSRGQDYGYTF.

This clonotype was counted many times. The V and J genes are TRBV6-1 and TRBJ1-1; D might be TRBD1 (5 bases). Trimming removed 10 bases from V and 0 bases from J, with 21 bases in between. The CDR3 sequence is 16 residues long. Germline loops: CDR1 MNHNS, CDR2 SASEGT. The CDR3 spells CAIARSAGTMNTEAFF. CDR3 sequence (DNA): TGTGCCATCGCCCGTTCCGCGGGGACCATGAACACTGAAGCTTTCTTT.